This TCR beta chain was sequenced for a study of cytomegalovirus exposure and HLA in healthy donors. For the study at large: From HLA-typed donors, an early data release held 70 million to 95 million unique TCRs.

Use of 60 Vbeta and 13 Jbeta primers characterized the PCR. The repertoire was sequenced with immunoSEQ multiplex PCR; TCRdb's copy has only in-frame clones and lacks some. The data show 200,000 or so clones, around 73% seen once. This CDR3 contains 16 residues. V gave up 1 base and J gave up 0 bases, with 10 bases separating them. Germline CDR1 and CDR2: SEHNR and FQNEAQ (reference sequence). In regard to this clone: Its target is unknown.

General study results and limits: Under in vitro conditions, three CMV-associated chains were confirmed as specific for CMV antigens.

Source material: PBMCs. The V gene is TRBV7-9, the J gene TRBJ2-1; weak D call: TRBD2 (5 bases). This clonotype originated in a woman aged 30 to 39 in good health and CMV-seronegative. The CDR3 loop reads CASSLVRGASYNEQFF. The CDR3 nucleotides are TGTGCCAGCAGCTTAGTACGGGGAGCCTCCTACAATGAGCAGTTCTTC.